The 8 T cell receptor beta chains reported below all come from one sample, sequenced in a study of patients and donors after allogeneic stem cell transplantation. TCRdb re-derived calls from the RT-PCR reads in MiXCR, one entry per CDR3 protein. The data contain 920,000 or so distinct CDR3 sequences, over 15% of them singletons. Sequencing used blood, either unsorted or a sorted T cell fraction (not recorded which). The receptors here all came from a human donor who was either an allogeneic HSCT recipient or a stem cell or donor lymphocyte infusion donor (not recorded which). It is not recorded whose cells these are; they may come from a transplant donor.

The table lists this clonotype with a few counts. V is TRBV7-2 and J is TRBJ2-1; 7 bases line up with TRBD2. Germline-derived CDR1 and CDR2 are SGHTA and FQGNSA. This CDR3 spans 16 amino acids. V lost 6 bases, J lost 2 bases, and 10 bases stayed unmatched. Here the CDR3 reads CASSRLGGGAYNEQFF. In DNA, the CDR3 is TGTGCCAGCAGTAGATTGGGGGGAGGGGCCTACAATGAGCAGTTCTTC.

The table lists this clonotype with a few counts. V gene TRBV4-3 combines with J gene TRBJ1-3, with D hard to call. Trimming shortened V by 3 bases and J by 0 bases, and 15 bases separated the two germline ends. Looked up from germline, CDR1 is LGHNA and CDR2 is YSLEER. CDR3 length equals 17 residues. The CDR3 DNA reads as TGCGCCAGCAGCCACGCTCGAGGACGTATCTCTGGAAACACCATATATTTT. This sequence encodes CASSHARGRISGNTIYF.

This clonotype has a handful of counts. The chain recombines TRBV3-1 with TRBJ2-7; 8 bases agree with TRBD2. Per germline, CDR1 LGHDT and CDR2 YNNKEL (reference sequence). The CDR3 spans 15 residues. The V and J ends lost 6 bases and 0 bases, in that order; junction bases with no gene match: 7. The CDR3 loop reads CASSRDGRASYEQYF. CDR3 sequence (DNA): TGTGCCAGCAGTCGGGACGGGAGGGCCTCCTACGAGCAGTACTTC.

The gene calls are TRBV24-1 and TRBJ1-5; D unclear. V was trimmed by 4 bases and J by 1 base, leaving 7 bases between them. Germline-derived CDR1 and CDR2 are KGHDR and SFDVKD. The CDR3 is made up of 14 amino acids. The CDR3 bases are TGTGCCACCAGTGAGAGAGGGAGCAATCAGCCCCAGCATTTT. Translation gives CATSERGSNQPQHF.

This rearrangement joins TRBV19 to TRBJ1-1; D may be TRBD1 (5 bases). The V gene lost 6 bases and the J gene lost 1 base, with 15 bases spanning the gap. Germline assignment: CDR1 LNHDA and CDR2 SQIVND (reference sequence). The CDR3 is 15 residues long. The CDR3 DNA is TGTGCCAGTAGCAGCCGAGGGGTCCAGAACACTGAAGCTTTCTTT. Translated, it gives CASSSRGVQNTEAFF. The complete variable domain, with remaining parts taken from reference TRBV19 and TRBJ1-1, reads DGGITQSPKYLFRKEGQNVTLSCEQNLNHDAMYWYRQDPGQGLRLIYYSQIVNDFQKGDIAEGYSVSREKKESFPLTVTSAQKNPTAFYLCASSSRGVQNTEAFFGQGTRLTVV.

The rearrangement uses TRBV6-2 or TRBV6-3 and TRBJ1-5; the D gene is possibly TRBD1 (5 bases). In germline, CDR1 is MNHEY, CDR2 SVGEGT. The CDR3 has 16 amino acids. V was pared by 6 bases and J by 5 bases, with 20 bases between. Written as DNA, the CDR3 is TGTGCCAGCAGAACCTGGCTGTCCCGGGGGTATCAGCCCCAGCATTTT. It translates to CASRTWLSRGYQPQHF.

This clonotype was seen many times. The chain recombines TRBV7-8 with TRBJ2-1; the D is unclear. V was trimmed by 0 bases and J by 6 bases, leaving 21 bases between them. Germline loops: CDR1 SGHVS, CDR2 FQNEAQ. The CDR3 runs 18 residues. CDR3 region: CASSLAWVPGSRFNEQFF. The CDR3 nucleotides are TGTGCCAGCAGCTTAGCGTGGGTACCGGGCTCTAGATTCAATGAGCAGTTCTTC.

The rearrangement links TRBV9 to TRBJ2-3, with D unresolved. V shed 0 bases and J shed 0 bases, with 11 bases lying between them. Germline loops: CDR1 SGDLS, CDR2 YYNGEE. This CDR3 region has 16 residues. CDR3 amino acids: CASSVEYGLSTDTQYF. The CDR3 nucleotides read TGTGCCAGCAGCGTAGAGTACGGGCTCAGCACAGATACGCAGTATTTT. Complete variable domain (other parts from reference TRBV9 and TRBJ2-3): DSGVTQTPKHLITATGQRVTLRCSPRSGDLSVYWYQQSLDQGLQFLIQYYNGEERAKGNILERFSAQQFPDLHSELNLSSLELGDSALYFCASSVEYGLSTDTQYFGPGTRLTVL.